These T cell receptor beta chains were read from a single sample in a study of cytomegalovirus exposure and HLA in healthy donors. TCRdb keeps only in-frame clones here, not all; method: immunoSEQ multiplex PCR. The profile shows fewer than 250,000 clones, 79% of them singletons. The specimen was PBMCs. All receptors derive from a woman aged 45-59 years in good health and CMV-seronegative. The CDR3 runs from the conserved cysteine through the conserved F or W. The order of the fields is V gene, D gene, J gene, clone size, CDR3 protein, CDR3 DNA. D genes are given only for firm matches. The size field is filled for only some rows; it gives once, few, many or a size class.

>TRBV11-2|TRBD2|TRBJ2-1|.
CASALGTSGRQFF
TGTGCCAGCGCCCTGGGGACTAGCGGGAGGCAGTTCTTC
>TRBV10-3|TRBD1|TRBJ2-2|.
CAIRSFGQESNTGELFF
TGTGCCATCAGGAGTTTCGGACAGGAATCGAACACCGGGGAGCTGTTTTTT
>TRBV6-5|.|TRBJ2-3|.
CASSYLGAVTDTQYF
TGTGCCAGCAGTTATTTAGGAGCGGTCACAGATACGCAGTATTTT
>TRBV6-5|TRBD2|TRBJ2-5|.
CAVRRGGGSGETQYF
TGTGCCGTCCGTCGGGGGGGCGGAAGCGGAGAGACCCAGTACTTC
>TRBV5-4|.|TRBJ1-6|.
CASSPRTAGGNSPLHF
TGTGCCAGCAGCCCTCGGACGGCCGGGGGAAATTCACCCCTCCACTTT
>TRBV9|.|TRBJ1-2|.
CASSPGQGDGYTF
TGTGCCAGCAGCCCAGGGCAGGGTGATGGCTACACCTTC
>TRBV5-1|TRBD2|TRBJ2-1|.
CASSLGGWTSGGNEQFF
TGCGCCAGCAGCTTGGGAGGTTGGACTAGCGGGGGCAATGAGCAGTTCTTC
>TRBV19|TRBD1|TRBJ2-2|.
CASSRTGPNTGELFF
TGTGCCAGTAGTAGGACAGGGCCGAACACCGGGGAGCTGTTTTTT
>TRBV27|.|TRBJ1-5|.
CASSLGPGNQPQHF
TGTGCCAGCAGTTTAGGTCCAGGGAATCAGCCCCAGCATTTT
>TRBV6-5|TRBD1|TRBJ2-1|.
CASSTRTGGYNEQFF
TGTGCCAGCAGCACTAGGACAGGGGGCTACAATGAGCAGTTCTTC
>TRBV21-1|.|TRBJ2-1|.
CASSKATPSSYNEQFF
TGTGCCAGCAGCAAAGCAACGCCGAGCTCCTACAATGAGCAGTTCTTC
>TRBV6-1|.|TRBJ1-2|.
CASSSTSPYGYTF
TGTGCCAGCAGTTCGACAAGCCCCTATGGCTACACCTTC
>TRBV29-1|TRBD1|TRBJ1-2|.
CSVEQRQGSYPYGYTF
TGCAGCGTTGAACAACGACAGGGATCATATCCATATGGCTACACCTTC
>TRBV6-6|.|TRBJ1-5|few
CASSGGVSNQPQHF
TGTGCCAGCAGTGGAGGGGTTAGCAATCAGCCCCAGCATTTT
>TRBV30|.|TRBJ2-7|.
CAWSRGGPAYEQYF
TGTGCCTGGAGTAGGGGAGGCCCCGCCTACGAGCAGTACTTC
>TRBV28|.|TRBJ1-6|.
CASSPWGAPLHF
TGTGCCAGCAGTCCCTGGGGCGCACCCCTCCACTTT
>TRBV29-1|TRBD2|TRBJ2-7|.
CSVDGLAGAFSYEQYF
TGCAGCGTTGATGGACTAGCGGGAGCCTTCTCCTACGAGCAGTACTTC
>TRBV7-9|.|TRBJ1-2|.
CASSLVAGGSNYGYTF
TGTGCCAGCAGCTTAGTGGCGGGGGGCAGTAACTATGGCTACACCTTC
>TRBV28|.|TRBJ1-6|.
CASSFNDSPLHF
TGTGCCAGCAGTTTCAATGATTCACCCCTCCACTTT
>TRBV5-4|.|TRBJ2-7|.
CASSLEQASYEQYF
TGTGCCAGCAGCTTGGAACAGGCTTCCTACGAGCAGTACTTC
>TRBV6-5|.|TRBJ2-2|.
CASRQTVTGELFF
TGTGCCAGCAGGCAAACAGTCACCGGGGAGCTGTTTTTT
>TRBV6-4|TRBD2|TRBJ2-3|.
CASSPLAGGSSTDTQYF
TGTGCCAGCAGCCCGCTAGCGGGGGGATCTAGCACAGATACGCAGTATTTT
>TRBV5-5|.|TRBJ1-1|.
CASSLIGGTEAFF
TGTGCCAGCAGCTTGATAGGGGGCACTGAAGCTTTCTTT
>TRBV13|.|TRBJ2-6|.
CASSLRQNPRSGANVLTF
TGTGCCAGCAGCTTGCGACAGAACCCGCGCTCTGGGGCCAACGTCCTGACTTTC
>TRBV29-1|TRBD2|TRBJ2-1|once
CSALGLAGGLYNEQFF
TGCAGCGCCCTGGGACTAGCGGGGGGGCTCTACAATGAGCAGTTCTTC
>TRBV5-1|.|TRBJ2-3|once
CASSHGGTDTQYF
TGCGCCAGCAGCCACGGGGGCACAGATACGCAGTATTTT
>TRBV19|TRBD2|TRBJ2-1|.
CASSGGKRGGNEQFF
TGTGCCAGTAGTGGTGGGAAGCGGGGGGGGAATGAGCAGTTCTTC
>TRBV7-2|TRBD1|TRBJ1-1|.
CASSPWTGNTEAFF
TGTGCCAGCAGCCCCTGGACAGGGAACACTGAAGCTTTCTTT
>TRBV5-1|.|TRBJ1-1|many
CASSGGQLNTEAFF
TGCGCCAGCAGCGGCGGACAGCTGAACACTGAAGCTTTCTTT
>TRBV7-2|.|TRBJ2-7|.
CASSLEAGEAYEQYF
TGTGCCAGCAGCTTAGAGGCCGGGGAAGCGTACGAGCAGTACTTC
>TRBV23-1|.|TRBJ2-7|.
CASSHIQGYEQYF
TGCGCCAGCAGTCATATACAGGGCTACGAGCAGTACTTC
>TRBV13|.|TRBJ2-2|.
CASSLQRLPALFF
TGTGCCAGCAGCTTACAGCGACTTCCGGCGCTGTTTTTT
>TRBV19|TRBD1|TRBJ1-5|.
CASQTIGQGRNNQPQHF
TGTGCCAGTCAGACTATAGGACAGGGAAGGAACAATCAGCCCCAGCATTTT